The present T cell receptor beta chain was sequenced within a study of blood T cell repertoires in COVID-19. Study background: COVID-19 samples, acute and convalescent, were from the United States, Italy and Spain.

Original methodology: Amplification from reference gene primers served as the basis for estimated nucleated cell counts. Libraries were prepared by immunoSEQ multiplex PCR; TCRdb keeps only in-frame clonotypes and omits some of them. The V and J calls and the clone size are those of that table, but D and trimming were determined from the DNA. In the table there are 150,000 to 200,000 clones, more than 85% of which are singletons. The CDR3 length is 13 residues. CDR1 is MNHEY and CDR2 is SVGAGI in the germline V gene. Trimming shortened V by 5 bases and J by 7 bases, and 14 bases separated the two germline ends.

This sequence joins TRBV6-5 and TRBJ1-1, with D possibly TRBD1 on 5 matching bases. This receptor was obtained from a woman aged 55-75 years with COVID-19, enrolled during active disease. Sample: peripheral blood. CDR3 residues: CASSKRQTDEAFF. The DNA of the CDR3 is TGTGCCAGCAGTAAGCGACAGACAGATGAAGCTTTCTTT.